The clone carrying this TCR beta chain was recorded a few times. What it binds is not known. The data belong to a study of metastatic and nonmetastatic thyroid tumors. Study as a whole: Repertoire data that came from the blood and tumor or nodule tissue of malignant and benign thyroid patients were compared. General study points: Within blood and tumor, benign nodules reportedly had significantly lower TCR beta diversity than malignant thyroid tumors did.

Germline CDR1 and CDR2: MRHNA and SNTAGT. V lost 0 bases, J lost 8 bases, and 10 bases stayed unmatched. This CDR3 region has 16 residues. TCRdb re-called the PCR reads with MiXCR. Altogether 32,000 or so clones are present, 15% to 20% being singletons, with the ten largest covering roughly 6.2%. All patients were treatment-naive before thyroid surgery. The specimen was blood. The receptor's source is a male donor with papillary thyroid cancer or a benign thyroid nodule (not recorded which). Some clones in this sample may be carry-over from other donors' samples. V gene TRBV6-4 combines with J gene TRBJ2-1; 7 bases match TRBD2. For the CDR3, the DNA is TGTGCCAGCAGTGACTCGGGCGGGAGCGGTATTCATGAGCAGTTCTTC. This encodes CASSDSGGSGIHEQFF.